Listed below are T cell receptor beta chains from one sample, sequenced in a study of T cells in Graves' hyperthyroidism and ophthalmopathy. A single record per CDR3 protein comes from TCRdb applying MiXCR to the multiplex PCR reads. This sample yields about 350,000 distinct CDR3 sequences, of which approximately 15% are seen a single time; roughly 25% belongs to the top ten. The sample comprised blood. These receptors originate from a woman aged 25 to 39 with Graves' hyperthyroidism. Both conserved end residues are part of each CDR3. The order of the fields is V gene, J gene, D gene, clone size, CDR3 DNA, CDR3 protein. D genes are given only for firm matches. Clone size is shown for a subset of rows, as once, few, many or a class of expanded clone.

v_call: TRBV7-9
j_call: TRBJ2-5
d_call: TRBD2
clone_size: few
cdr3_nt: TGTGCCAGCAGTCGGCTAGCGGGGAGTATAGAGACCCAGTACTTC
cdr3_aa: CASSRLAGSIETQYF

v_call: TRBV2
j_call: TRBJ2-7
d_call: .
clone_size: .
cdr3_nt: TGTGCCACCCTAGGAGTATCTGAGCAGTACTTC
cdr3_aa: CATLGVSEQYF

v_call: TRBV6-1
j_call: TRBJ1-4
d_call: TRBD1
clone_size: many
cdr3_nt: TGTGCCAGCAGTGAAGGGTACAGGGGAGGACCTAATGAAAAACTGTTTTTT
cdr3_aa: CASSEGYRGGPNEKLFF

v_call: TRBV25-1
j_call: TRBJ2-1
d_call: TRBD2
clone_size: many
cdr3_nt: TGTGCCGGTCTAGCGGGAGTCTACAATGAGCAGTTCTTC
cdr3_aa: CAGLAGVYNEQFF

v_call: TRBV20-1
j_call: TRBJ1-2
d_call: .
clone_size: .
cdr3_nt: TGCAGTGCTAGGGCCGGGGGCCGAGCTAACTATGGCTACACCTTC
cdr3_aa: CSARAGGRANYGYTF

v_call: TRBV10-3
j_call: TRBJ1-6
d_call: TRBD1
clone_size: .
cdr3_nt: TGTGCCATCAGCGGGACAGGGGTCGATAATTCACCCCTCCACTTT
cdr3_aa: CAISGTGVDNSPLHF

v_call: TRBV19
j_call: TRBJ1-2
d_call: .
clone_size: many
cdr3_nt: TGTGCCAGTTTCTCGGGCCTTGGAGGGTATGGCTACACCTTC
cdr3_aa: CASFSGLGGYGYTF

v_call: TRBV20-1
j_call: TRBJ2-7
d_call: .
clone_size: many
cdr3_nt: TGCAGTGCTCCCGGGCCTTTATACGAGCAGTACTTC
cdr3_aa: CSAPGPLYEQYF

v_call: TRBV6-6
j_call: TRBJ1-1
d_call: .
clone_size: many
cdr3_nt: TGTGCCAGCAGTTACTCGGGGCCTAGGGCTCTCGGCAGGGCCGCTTTCTTT
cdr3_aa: CASSYSGPRALGRAAFF

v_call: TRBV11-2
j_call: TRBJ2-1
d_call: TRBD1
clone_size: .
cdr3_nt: TGTGCCAGCAGCCAAAGACAGGGGTGGAATGAGCGGTTCTTC
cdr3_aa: CASSQRQGWNERFF

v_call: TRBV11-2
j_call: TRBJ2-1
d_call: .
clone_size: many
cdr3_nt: TGTGCCAGCAGCCGAGGGCTTCCCCAGTTCTTC
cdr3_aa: CASSRGLPQFF

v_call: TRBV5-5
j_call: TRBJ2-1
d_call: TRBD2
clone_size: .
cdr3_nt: TGTGCCAGCAGCTTCTTACGGGCGGGAGGTGGGAATGAGCAGTTCTTC
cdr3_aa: CASSFLRAGGGNEQFF

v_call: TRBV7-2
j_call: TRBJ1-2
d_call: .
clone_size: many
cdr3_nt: TGTGCCAGCAGCTCTCAACGGGGTCGAGCTAACTATGGCTACACCTTC
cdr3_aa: CASSSQRGRANYGYTF

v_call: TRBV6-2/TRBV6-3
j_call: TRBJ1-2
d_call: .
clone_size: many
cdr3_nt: TGTGCCAGCAGTTACGCAGAAACTCTTGGCTACACCTTC
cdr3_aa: CASSYAETLGYTF

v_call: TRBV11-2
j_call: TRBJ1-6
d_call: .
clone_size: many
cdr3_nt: TGTGCCAGCAGCCCACCGGGGTCACCCCTCCACTTT
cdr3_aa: CASSPPGSPLHF

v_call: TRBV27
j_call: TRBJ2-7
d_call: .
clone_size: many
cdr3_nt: TGTGCCAGCAGTTTGTCGGCTATTAGCGAGCAGTACTTC
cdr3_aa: CASSLSAISEQYF

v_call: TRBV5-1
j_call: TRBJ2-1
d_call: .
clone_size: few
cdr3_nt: TGCGCCAGCAGCCCCCGGGACCGTGTCTCCTACAATGAGCAGTTCTTC
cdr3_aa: CASSPRDRVSYNEQFF

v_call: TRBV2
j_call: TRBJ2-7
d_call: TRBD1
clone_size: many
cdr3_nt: TGTGCCAGCAGTATCCCGGGACAGGGTGACCACGAGCAGTACTTC
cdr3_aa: CASSIPGQGDHEQYF

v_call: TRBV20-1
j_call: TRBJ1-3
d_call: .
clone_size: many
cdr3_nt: TGCAGTGCTAGAGATGAGGGAAGGGCTGGAAACACCATATATTTT
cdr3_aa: CSARDEGRAGNTIYF

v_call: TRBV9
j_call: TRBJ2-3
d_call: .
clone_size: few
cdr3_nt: TGTGCCAGCAGCGTCGCCGGGACCCCCCAGACTAGCACAGATACGCAGTATTTT
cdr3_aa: CASSVAGTPQTSTDTQYF

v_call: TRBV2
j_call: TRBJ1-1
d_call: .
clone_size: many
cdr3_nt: TGTGCCAGCGGCGGCTCACAGGCAATCACGAACACTGAAGCTTTCTTT
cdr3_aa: CASGGSQAITNTEAFF

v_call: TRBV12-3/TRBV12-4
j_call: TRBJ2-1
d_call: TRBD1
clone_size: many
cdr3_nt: TGTGCCAGCTCTCGGACAGGGAATTACAATGAGCAGTTCTTC
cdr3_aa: CASSRTGNYNEQFF

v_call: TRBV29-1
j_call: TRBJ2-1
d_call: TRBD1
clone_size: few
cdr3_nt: TGCAGCGTTGAAGAGTACCGGGACAGGGGCAGGTATGAGCAGTTCTTC
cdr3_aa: CSVEEYRDRGRYEQFF

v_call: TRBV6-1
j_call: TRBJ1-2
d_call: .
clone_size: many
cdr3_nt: TGTGCCAGCAGTCGACCGGACAGCTATGGCTACACCTTC
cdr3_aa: CASSRPDSYGYTF

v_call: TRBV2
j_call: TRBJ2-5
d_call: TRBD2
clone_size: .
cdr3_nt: TGTGCCAGCAGAACAACCGGGACACGGACTAGCGGGAACCAAGAGACCCAGTACTTC
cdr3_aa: CASRTTGTRTSGNQETQYF

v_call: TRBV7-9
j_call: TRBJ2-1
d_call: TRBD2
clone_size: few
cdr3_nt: TGTGCCAGCAGCAGGACTAGCGGGAGCCAGAGGAGCTCCTACAATGAGCAGTTCTTC
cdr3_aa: CASSRTSGSQRSSYNEQFF

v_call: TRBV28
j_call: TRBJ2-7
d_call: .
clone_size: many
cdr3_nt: TGTGCCAGCAGTTTCGGGGAGCCCCGTAGGGAGCAGTACTTC
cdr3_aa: CASSFGEPRREQYF

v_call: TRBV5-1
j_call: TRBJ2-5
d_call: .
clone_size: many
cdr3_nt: TGTGCCAGCAGTTTTGGAGAGACCCAGTACTTC
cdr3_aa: CASSFGETQYF

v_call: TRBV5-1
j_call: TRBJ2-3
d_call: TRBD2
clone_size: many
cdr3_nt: TGCGCCAGCAGTTCTGGACTAGCGGCTAGCACAGATACGCAGTATTTT
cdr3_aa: CASSSGLAASTDTQYF

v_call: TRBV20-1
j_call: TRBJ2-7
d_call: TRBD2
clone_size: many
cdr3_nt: TGCAGTGCTCAAAGAGGAAGGACTAGCGGCTCCTACGAGCAGTACTTC
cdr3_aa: CSAQRGRTSGSYEQYF

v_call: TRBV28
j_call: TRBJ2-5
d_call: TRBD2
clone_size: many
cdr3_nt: TGTGCCAGCAGTTTGGAGGGAGGGGAAGAGACCCAGTACTTC
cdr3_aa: CASSLEGGEETQYF

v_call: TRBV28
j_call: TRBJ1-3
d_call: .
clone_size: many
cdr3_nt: TGTGCCAGCATCACCTCAGGCCGCTCCAGCTCTGGAAACACCATATATTTT
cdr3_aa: CASITSGRSSSGNTIYF

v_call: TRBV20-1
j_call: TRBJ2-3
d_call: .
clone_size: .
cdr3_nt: TGCAGTGCATCGCCAGATACGCAGTATTTT
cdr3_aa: CSASPDTQYF

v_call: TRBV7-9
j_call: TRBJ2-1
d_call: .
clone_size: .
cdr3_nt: TGTGCCAGCAGCGAGCTCATCCGGGGTGAGCAGTTCTTC
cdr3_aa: CASSELIRGEQFF

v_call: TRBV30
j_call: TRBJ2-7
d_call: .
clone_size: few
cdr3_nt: TGTGCCTGGAGTACGGCGGCAGGGGCCTACGAGCAGTACTTC
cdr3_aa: CAWSTAAGAYEQYF

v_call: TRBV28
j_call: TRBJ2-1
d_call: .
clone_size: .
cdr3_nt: TGTGCCACCGTACGAAGTTTTCGCAATGAGCAGTTCTTC
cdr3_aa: CATVRSFRNEQFF

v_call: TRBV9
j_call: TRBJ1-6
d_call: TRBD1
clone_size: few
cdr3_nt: TGTGCCAGCAGCGTAGAGGGACAGGTTAATTCACCCCTCCACTTT
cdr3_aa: CASSVEGQVNSPLHF

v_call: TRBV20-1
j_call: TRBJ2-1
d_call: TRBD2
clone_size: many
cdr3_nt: TGCAGTGCTAGAGATCGGGTCGTAGGGGCGGGAGTGGGAAATGAGCAGTTCTTC
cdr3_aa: CSARDRVVGAGVGNEQFF

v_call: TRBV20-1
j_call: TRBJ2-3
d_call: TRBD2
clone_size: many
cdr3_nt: TGCAGTGCTAGAGATGAGATTCTTAGCGGGAGGAACACAGATACGCAGTATTTT
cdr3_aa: CSARDEILSGRNTDTQYF

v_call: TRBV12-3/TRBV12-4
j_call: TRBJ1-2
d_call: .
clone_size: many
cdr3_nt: TGTGCCAGCAGTTTAGGAACCGATGGCTACACCTTC
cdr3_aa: CASSLGTDGYTF

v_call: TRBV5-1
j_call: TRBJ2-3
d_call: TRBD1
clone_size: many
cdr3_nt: TGCGCCAGCCGACGAGGGGGCGACACAGATACGCAGTATTTT
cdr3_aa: CASRRGGDTDTQYF

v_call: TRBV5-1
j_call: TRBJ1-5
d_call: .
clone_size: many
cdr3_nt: TGCGCCAGCAGCTTGGAGGGCCCTTATAGCAATCAGCCCCAGCATTTT
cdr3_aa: CASSLEGPYSNQPQHF

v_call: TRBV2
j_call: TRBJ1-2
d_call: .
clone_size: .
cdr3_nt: TGTGCCAGCAGTGAGTCGACACATAACTATGGCTACACCTTC
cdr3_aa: CASSESTHNYGYTF

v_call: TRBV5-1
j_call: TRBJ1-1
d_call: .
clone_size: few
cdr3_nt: TGCGCCAGCAGCCCGATAACAGAGTTGAACACTGAAGCTTTCTTT
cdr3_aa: CASSPITELNTEAFF

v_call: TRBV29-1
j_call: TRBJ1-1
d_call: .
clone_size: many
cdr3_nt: TGCAGCGTTGTATTAGGGCTTGGCACTGAAGCTTTCTTT
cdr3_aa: CSVVLGLGTEAFF

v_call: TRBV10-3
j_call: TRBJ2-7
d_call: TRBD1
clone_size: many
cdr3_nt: TGTGCCATCGGTAGCGCGACAGGGGTAGGGGAGCAGTACTTC
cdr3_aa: CAIGSATGVGEQYF

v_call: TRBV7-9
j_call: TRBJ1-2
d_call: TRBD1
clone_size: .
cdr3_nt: TGTGCCAGCAGCTTAGTCACAGGGGGCGGCTACACCTTC
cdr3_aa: CASSLVTGGGYTF

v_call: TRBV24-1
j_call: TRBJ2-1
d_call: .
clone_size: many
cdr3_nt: TGTGCCACCAGTCGTAGCGGACCCTCCTACAATGAGCAGTTCTTC
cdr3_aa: CATSRSGPSYNEQFF

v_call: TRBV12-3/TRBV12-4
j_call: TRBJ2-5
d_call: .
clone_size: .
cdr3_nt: TGTGCCAGCACCGCCACGGGAAGATTGGAGACCCAGTACTTC
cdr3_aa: CASTATGRLETQYF

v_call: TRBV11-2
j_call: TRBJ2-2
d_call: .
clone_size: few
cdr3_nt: TGTGCCAGCAGCAATCCCCAACCGGGACCCCCCGGGGAGCTGTTTTTT
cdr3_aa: CASSNPQPGPPGELFF

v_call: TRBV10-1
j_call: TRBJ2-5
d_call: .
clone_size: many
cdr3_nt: TGCGCCAGCAGTGACAGGGTGCAAGAGACCCAGTACTTC
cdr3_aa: CASSDRVQETQYF

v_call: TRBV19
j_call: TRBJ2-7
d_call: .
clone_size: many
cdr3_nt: TGTGCCAGTAGATCTACAGGCCCTCCCTACGAGCAGTACTTC
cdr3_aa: CASRSTGPPYEQYF

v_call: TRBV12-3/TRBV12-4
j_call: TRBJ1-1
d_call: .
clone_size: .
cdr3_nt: TGTGCCAGCAGTTGGGCAGTTAACACTGAAGCTTTCTTT
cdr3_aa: CASSWAVNTEAFF

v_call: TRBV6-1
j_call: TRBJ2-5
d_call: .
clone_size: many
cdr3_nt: TGTGCCAGCATTCACAAGGGGGGCAATACGGAGACCCAGTACTTC
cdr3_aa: CASIHKGGNTETQYF

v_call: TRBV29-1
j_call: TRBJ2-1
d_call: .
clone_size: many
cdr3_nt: TGCAGCGTTGGGGGGTTTTGGCGGTCAAATGAGCAGTTCTTC
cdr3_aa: CSVGGFWRSNEQFF